The 20 T cell receptor beta chains below were found in one sample sequenced in a study of cytomegalovirus exposure and HLA in healthy donors (dated by TCRdb to about 2017). Library preparation used the immunoSEQ multiplex PCR assay. For the multiplex PCR, a mixture combining 60 forward primers for TCR Vbeta segments and 13 reverse primers for TCR Jbeta segments was used. In its TCRdb copy, this immuneACCESS table keeps in-frame sequences only and misses some clones. Where compared with another copy, unresolved V genes explain less than half of these, and the others have no known cause. This sample is represented by 100,000 to 120,000 clones; approximately 72% of them were singletons. Clones ranked in the top ten supply roughly 1.9% of the sample. Sequencing was performed on PBMCs. The receptors were gathered from a man aged 25-45 years in good health and CMV-seronegative.

The V call is TRBV7-6, the J call TRBJ2-1; TRBD2 agrees at 8 bases. The CDR3 sequence is 16 residues long. The V gene's germline CDR1 is SGHVS and CDR2 FNYEAQ. V was clipped by 0 bases and J by 5 bases; unmatched bases: 6. CDR3 loop: CASSLASGVFNNEQFF. The CDR3 region has the DNA TGTGCCAGCAGCTTAGCTAGCGGGGTATTTAACAATGAGCAGTTCTTC.

The V gene is TRBV19, the J gene TRBJ2-7; 10 nucleotides match TRBD1. The CDR3 totals 13 residues. Germline V gene data show CDR1 as LNHDA and CDR2 as SQIVND (reference sequence). V shed 8 bases, J shed 6 bases, and the junction held 7 bases outside the gene matches. The CDR3 protein is CASVDRGDGEQYF. CDR3 nucleotides: TGTGCCAGTGTGGACAGGGGGGATGGCGAGCAGTACTTC. The full variable domain, its missing parts supplied by reference TRBV19 and TRBJ2-7, is DGGITQSPKYLFRKEGQNVTLSCEQNLNHDAMYWYRQDPGQGLRLIYYSQIVNDFQKGDIAEGYSVSREKKESFPLTVTSAQKNPTAFYLCASVDRGDGEQYFGPGTRLTVT.

The J gene is TRBJ1-2, the V gene TRBV9, with D perhaps TRBD1 (5 bases). V dropped 2 bases and J dropped 8 bases, with 19 bases sitting between them. The germline V gene has CDR1 SGDLS and CDR2 YYNGEE. The CDR3 loop spans 15 amino acids. CDR3 loop: CASSVPVGGSGGYTF. The CDR3, as DNA: TGTGCCAGCAGCGTGCCGGTGGGGGGGAGCGGAGGCTACACCTTC. The full variable domain, with the rest looked up from reference TRBV9 and TRBJ1-2, is DSGVTQTPKHLITATGQRVTLRCSPRSGDLSVYWYQQSLDQGLQFLIQYYNGEERAKGNILERFSAQQFPDLHSELNLSSLELGDSALYFCASSVPVGGSGGYTFGSGTRLTVV.

The V and J genes are TRBV13 and TRBJ2-2; 9 bases line up with TRBD1. Trimming at V came to 6 bases and at J to 6 bases, leaving 14 bases not matched to a gene. The CDR3 runs 17 residues. Germline-derived CDR1 and CDR2 are PRHDT and FYEKMQ (reference sequence). CDR3 nucleotides: TGTGCCAGCAGATCTTTAGCGGACAGGGGAGAAGCCGGGGAGCTGTTTTTT. Protein: CASRSLADRGEAGELFF.

V gene TRBV15 combines with J gene TRBJ2-3, with TRBD2 matching over 12 bases. V trimming: 2 bases; J trimming: 3 bases; junction bases outside the gene matches: 3. CDR3 length: 16 residues. Looked up from germline, CDR1 is LNHNV and CDR2 is YYDKDF (reference sequence). In DNA form, the CDR3 reads TGTGCCACCAGCAGACGACTAGCGGGAGATACAGATACGCAGTATTTT. It translates to CATSRRLAGDTDTQYF.

This chain joins TRBV2 and TRBJ2-7, with 7 nucleotides matching TRBD1. Germline-derived CDR1 and CDR2 are SNHLY and FYNNEI. The ends lost 7 bases at V and 6 bases at J; junction bases unmatched: 15. The CDR3 totals 15 residues. CDR3 coding DNA: TGTGCCAGCAATAGAGCATCGGGACAGAACTTCGAGCAGTACTTC. Amino acid sequence: CASNRASGQNFEQYF. The whole variable domain, filled in from reference TRBV2 and TRBJ2-7, reads EPEVTQTPSHQVTQMGQEVILRCVPISNHLYFYWYRQILGQKVEFLVSFYNNEISEKSEIFDDQFSVERPDGSNFTLKIRSTKLEDSAMYFCASNRASGQNFEQYFGPGTRLTVT.

The chain uses TRBV30 and TRBJ1-5; no clear D gene. V was pared by 2 bases and J by 4 bases, with 9 bases between. Germline V gene data show CDR1 as GTSNPN and CDR2 as SVGIG (reference sequence). The CDR3 runs 13 residues. DNA of the CDR3: TGTGCCTGGAGTCGTAGCAGAAATCAGCCCCAGCATTTT. Protein product: CAWSRSRNQPQHF.

The chain recombines TRBV7-2 with TRBJ2-2; 7 bases agree with TRBD1. The CDR3 loop spans 15 amino acids. Germline-derived CDR1 and CDR2 are SGHTA and FQGNSA. V trimming: 5 bases; J trimming: 7 bases; junction bases outside the gene matches: 10. CDR3 coding DNA: TGTGCCAGCAGCCAATTAGGGGGCGGTCACGGGGAGCTGTTTTTT. Its protein product is CASSQLGGGHGELFF.

The chain is built from TRBV18 and TRBJ2-2, with D possibly being TRBD2 (5 bases). The CDR3 has 16 residues. The V and J ends lost 4 bases and 0 bases respectively, with 12 bases between them. Germline CDR1 and CDR2: KGHSH and LQKENI. In nucleotides, the CDR3 is TGTGCCAGCTCACGTGAGGGCGGCGCGAACACCGGGGAGCTGTTTTTT. It translates to CASSREGGANTGELFF.

Of note for this clone: This sample includes further DNA sequences coding for the same CDR3. V and J are TRBV28 and TRBJ2-7, with 9 positions matching TRBD2. V trimming: 6 bases; J trimming: 3 bases; junction bases outside the gene matches: 6. The germline CDR1 and CDR2 sequences are MDHEN and SYDVKM. The CDR3 totals 14 residues. The CDR3 loop reads CASRSSGTSYEQYF. CDR3 DNA sequence: TGTGCCAGCAGGTCTAGCGGGACCAGCTACGAGCAGTACTTC.

This clone was detected only once. This chain links TRBV5-1 with TRBJ2-3, with 9 bases matching TRBD2. CDR3 length equals 16 residues. V gave up 0 bases and J gave up 2 bases; unmatched junction bases: 4. CDR1 SGHRS and CDR2 YFSETQ come from the germline V gene. The CDR3: CASSLGIAGDTDTQYF. The CDR3 nucleotides read TGCGCCAGCAGCTTGGGGATAGCGGGGGACACAGATACGCAGTATTTT.

The chain has TRBV28 and TRBJ1-1, with D possibly TRBD1 on 6 matching bases. Trimming shortened V by 7 bases and J by 1 base, and 16 bases separated the two germline ends. The V gene's germline CDR1 is MDHEN and CDR2 SYDVKM. This CDR3 is built from 15 residues. CDR3 in amino acids: CASTIPRTANTEAFF. Written as DNA, the CDR3 is TGTGCCAGCACCATTCCGAGGACAGCGAACACTGAAGCTTTCTTT.

The CDR3 nucleotides read TGTGCCAGCCACGCGGGACCACTTTCTCACGAGCAGTACTTC. As protein: CASHAGPLSHEQYF. This chain uses TRBV6-1 with TRBJ2-7, with a possible D match to TRBD2 (6 bases). Trimming removed 8 bases from V and 5 bases from J, with 19 bases in between. CDR3 length: 14 amino acids. Germline V CDR1 and CDR2: MNHNS, SASEGT.

The CDR3 protein is CATSREQGAGGYTF. CDR3 nucleotide sequence: TGTGCCACCAGCAGAGAGCAGGGGGCAGGTGGCTACACCTTC. J is TRBJ1-2 and V is TRBV15; 8 bases match TRBD1. Germline V gives CDR1 LNHNV, CDR2 YYDKDF (reference sequence). V was clipped by 0 bases and J by 7 bases; unmatched bases: 4. The CDR3 sequence is 14 residues long.

This sequence joins TRBV5-1 and TRBJ2-1; 13 positions agree with TRBD2. Germline trimming cut 3 bases from V and 8 bases from J; bases unmatched to any gene: 5. CDR1 is SGHRS and CDR2 is YFSETQ in the germline V gene. The CDR3 has 15 residues. Here the CDR3 reads CASSSGLAGWDEQFF. The DNA of the CDR3 is TGCGCCAGCAGCTCGGGACTAGCGGGGTGGGATGAGCAGTTCTTC.

The V and J genes are TRBV29-1 and TRBJ1-1, with D possibly matching TRBD1 (5 bases). V was shortened by 7 bases and J by 3 bases, with 9 bases between the two germline ends. Looked up from germline, CDR1 is SQVTM and CDR2 is ANQGSEA. The CDR3 covers 11 residues. The CDR3 spells CSGNRYTEAFF. CDR3 DNA: TGCAGCGGGAACAGGTACACTGAAGCTTTCTTT. The entire variable domain, with the rest obtained from reference TRBV29-1 and TRBJ1-1, is as follows: SAVISQKPSRDICQRGTSLTIQCQVDSQVTMMFWYRQQPGQSLTLIATANQGSEATYESGFVIDKFPISRPNLTFSTLTVSNMSPEDSSIYLCSGNRYTEAFFGQGTRLTVV.

The CDR3 nucleotides are TGTGCCACCAGCAGAGACAGCGCCGCCTGGAATGAGCAGTTCTTC. It codes for CATSRDSAAWNEQFF. The J gene is TRBJ2-1, the V gene TRBV15; D call uncertain. The CDR3 has 15 residues. CDR1 is LNHNV and CDR2 is YYDKDF in the germline V gene (reference sequence). Deletions cut 0 bases from V and 7 bases from J, with 13 bases between.

The chain is built from TRBV7-9 and TRBJ2-5; D uncertain. This CDR3 contains 13 residues. V was cut by 8 bases and J by 1 base, with 11 bases left in between. Germline lookup yields CDR1 SEHNR and CDR2 FQNEAQ (reference sequence). CDR3 sequence (DNA): TGTGCCAGCTGCACACGAGGCCAAGAGACCCAGTACTTC. This gives the protein CASCTRGQETQYF.

The chain joins TRBV29-1 to TRBJ2-6; the D gene is possibly TRBD2 (6 bases). Germline CDR1 SQVTM, CDR2 ANQGSEA. The CDR3 extends over 16 amino acids. V was clipped by 5 bases and J by 0 bases, with 14 bases between them. CDR3 region: CSVYVGRNSGANVLTF. The CDR3, as DNA: TGCAGCGTTTACGTCGGGAGAAACTCTGGGGCCAACGTCCTGACTTTC.

This clone was counted between two and nine times. The chain couples TRBV19 to TRBJ2-7, with D possibly matching TRBD1 (5 bases). Trimming shortened V by 6 bases and J by 0 bases, and 9 bases separated the two germline ends. Germline V gene lookup returns CDR1 LNHDA and CDR2 SQIVND (reference sequence). The CDR3 is made up of 13 amino acids. CDR3 sequence (DNA): TGTGCCAGTAGCCCGGACAACTCCTACGAGCAGTACTTC. Translated: CASSPDNSYEQYF.